These 2 T cell receptor beta chains came from one sample sequenced in a study of CD8+CD57+ T cells in acquired aplastic anemia. TCR beta VDJ and CDR3 profiling used genomic DNA as template. TCRdb ran MiXCR on the reads and lists one entry per CDR3 protein. The repertoire holds just over 400,000 distinct CDR3 sequences, about two thirds seen once, with approximately 3.8% in the top ten. The sample taken for sequencing was sorted CD4+, CD8+, or CD8+CD57+ T cells (not recorded which) from PBMCs. The origin of the receptors is a human donor in good health, serving as a control.

This clonotype was picked up a small number of times. This chain links TRBV6-2 or TRBV6-3 with TRBJ1-5, with 9 bases fitting TRBD1. The CDR3 spans 16 residues. Germline CDR1 MNHEY, CDR2 SVGEGT. The ends lost 0 bases at V and 7 bases at J; junction bases unmatched: 7. The CDR3 spells CASSYSNRGLFQPQHF. The CDR3 DNA sequence: TGTGCCAGCAGTTACTCGAACAGGGGGCTATTCCAGCCCCAGCATTTT.

This clonotype was detected ten times or more. The chain recombines TRBV20-1 with TRBJ2-3; D not resolved. The V gene's germline CDR1 is DFQATT and CDR2 SNEGSKA (reference sequence). The V gene lost 3 bases and the J gene lost 7 bases, with 14 bases spanning the gap. The CDR3 contains 13 residues. The CDR3 is CSARGPNGNTQYF. The DNA of the CDR3 is TGCAGTGCTAGGGGTCCCAACGGAAATACGCAGTATTTT.